Each of the 14 T cell receptor beta chains below was sequenced from the same sample in a study of cytomegalovirus exposure and HLA in healthy donors. PCR was performed using 60 Vbeta and 13 Jbeta primers. Only in-frame clones appear in the TCRdb table, and some are missing; sequencing was by immunoSEQ multiplex PCR. This sample has about 93,000 clones, with around 77% found just once. The sequencing input was PBMCs. These receptors all come from a man aged 25-40 years in good health and CMV-seronegative.

This clone qualifies as medium-sized (0.01 to 0.1%). The CDR3 sequence is CASSPWRLPSYEQYF. The CDR3 region has the DNA TGTGCCAGCAGCCCCTGGAGGCTACCATCCTACGAGCAGTACTTC. This chain links TRBV11-2 with TRBJ2-7, with D perhaps TRBD2 (5 bases). The V end lost 5 bases, the J end lost 1 base, and 15 bases lay between the germline ends. Germline assignment: CDR1 SGHAT and CDR2 FQNNGV. The CDR3 runs to 15 residues.

CDR3 DNA: TGTGCCAGCAGCTTAAGGACTAGCGGGATTTACGAGCAGTACTTC. This encodes CASSLRTSGIYEQYF. The rearrangement uses TRBV7-2 and TRBJ2-7, with 12 bases matching TRBD2. Germline V gene lookup returns CDR1 SGHTA and CDR2 FQGNSA. The CDR3 runs 15 residues. V lost 2 bases, J lost 4 bases, and 3 bases stayed unmatched.

This clone was detected once. V gene TRBV4-1 combines with J gene TRBJ1-2; TRBD1 is a possible D gene (6 bases). This CDR3 spans 14 amino acids. Trimming took 1 base from V and 7 from J, leaving 13 bases between them. Germline V gene lookup returns CDR1 MGHRA and CDR2 YSYEKL. CDR3 in amino acids: CASSQVQGAGGYTF. CDR3 DNA sequence: TGCGCCAGCAGCCAAGTACAGGGTGCCGGTGGCTACACCTTC.

V is TRBV9 and J is TRBJ2-7; possible D gene TRBD1, 5 bases. The V end lost 0 bases, the J end lost 3 bases, and 13 bases lay between the germline ends. The CDR3 runs 15 residues. Looked up from germline, CDR1 is SGDLS and CDR2 is YYNGEE. CDR3 in DNA: TGTGCCAGCAGCGTAGGGGGCAATTCGGGCTACGAGCAGTACTTC. This sequence encodes CASSVGGNSGYEQYF.

The chain links TRBV5-1 to TRBJ1-1, with TRBD1 identical over 7 bases. This CDR3 is 15 amino acids long. Germline values: CDR1 SGHRS, CDR2 YFSETQ. V lost 2 bases and J lost 0; bases outside the gene matches: 4. DNA for the CDR3: TGCGCCAGCAGCTTTAGACAGGGCATGAACACTGAAGCTTTCTTT. Translation gives CASSFRQGMNTEAFF.

V and J are TRBV18 and TRBJ1-1; 7 positions agree with TRBD1. Trimming cost V 3 bases and J 3 bases; bases outside gene matches: 10. The CDR3 spans 16 residues. In germline, CDR1 is KGHSH, CDR2 LQKENI. The CDR3 region is CASSPYPGTADTEAFF. In DNA form, the CDR3 reads TGTGCCAGCTCACCTTACCCCGGGACAGCCGACACTGAAGCTTTCTTT.

This clone was observed a single time. The chain carries TRBV14 and TRBJ2-1; 7 positions agree with TRBD2. Losses at the gene ends were 1 base for V and 6 bases for J; bases not matched to a gene: 6. The CDR3 spans 15 residues. Germline-derived CDR1 and CDR2 are SGHDN and FVKESK. The CDR3, as DNA: TGTGCCAGCAGCCAAGCGGGGGGACGGGGCAATGAGCAGTTCTTC. This gives the protein CASSQAGGRGNEQFF.

This chain connects TRBV2 to TRBJ1-5, with a tentative D call TRBD1 (5 bases). The CDR3 is 14 amino acids. CDR1 is SNHLY, CDR2 FYNNEI, per germline. Trimming stripped 10 bases from V and 2 bases from J, with 15 bases between. CDR3 sequence (DNA): TGTGCCACCGAACCCGGACAAGGCAATCAGCCCCAGCATTTT. Encoded protein: CATEPGQGNQPQHF.

The J gene is TRBJ1-5, the V gene TRBV18; 7 bases are shared with TRBD1. Germline assignment: CDR1 KGHSH and CDR2 LQKENI. The CDR3 runs 16 residues. With V trimmed by 0 bases and J by 2 bases, 4 bases remained unmatched. The CDR3 sequence is CASSPPSGQGNQPQHF. CDR3 DNA: TGTGCCAGCTCACCACCTTCTGGACAGGGCAATCAGCCCCAGCATTTT.

V is TRBV5-3 and J is TRBJ1-1; D may be TRBD1 (6 bases). TRBV5-3 is assigned to the ORF class and has an uncertain function. The CDR3 has 16 residues. The V gene lost 4 bases and the J gene lost 6 bases, with 22 bases spanning the gap. The CDR3 nucleotides are TGTGCCAGAAGCGGATACAGGGACGAGAATCGGGCTGAAGCTTTCTTT. It translates to CARSGYRDENRAEAFF.

The V and J genes are TRBV6-1 and TRBJ1-5; tentative D call: TRBD1 (5 bases). V lost 0 bases and J lost 6, with 12 bases in between. Germline assignment: CDR1 MNHNS and CDR2 SASEGT. CDR3 length: 15 amino acids. CDR3: CASSEAGGLTQPQHF. Here the CDR3 DNA reads TGTGCCAGCAGTGAAGCGGGGGGGTTGACTCAGCCCCAGCATTTT.

The chain has TRBV7-2 and TRBJ1-6; 9 bases line up with TRBD1. This CDR3 comprises 14 residues. From germline, CDR1 is SGHTA and CDR2 FQGNSA. J gave up 9 bases and V 5 bases, and 5 bases lay outside the gene matches. CDR3 amino acids: CASSVTGGGSPLHF. For the CDR3, the DNA is TGTGCCAGCAGCGTCACAGGGGGCGGTTCACCCCTCCACTTT. The entire variable domain, with the rest obtained from reference TRBV7-2 and TRBJ1-6, is as follows: GAGVSQSPSNKVTEKGKDVELRCDPISGHTALYWYRQSLGQGLEFLIYFQGNSAPDKSGLPSDRFSAERTGGSVSTLTIQRTQQEDSAVYLCASSVTGGGSPLHFGNGTRLTVT.

This clone was seen a handful of times. The chain is built from TRBV5-1 and TRBJ2-7; 8 nucleotides agree with TRBD1. V lost 0 bases, J lost 10 bases, and 12 bases stayed unmatched. This CDR3 spans 15 amino acids. Per germline, CDR1 SGHRS and CDR2 YFSETQ. This CDR3 reads CASSLGDRGQVSQYF. CDR3 nucleotides: TGCGCCAGCAGCTTGGGAGACAGGGGCCAAGTGTCACAGTACTTC. Full variable domain (outside the CDR3, taken from reference TRBV5-1 and TRBJ2-7): KAGVTQTPRYLIKTRGQQVTLSCSPISGHRSVSWYQQTPGQGLQFLFEYFSETQRNKGNFPGRFSGRQFSNSRSEMNVSTLELGDSALYLCASSLGDRGQVSQYFGPGTRLTVT.

The chain recombines TRBV25-1 with TRBJ2-5, with TRBD2 matching over 10 bases. This CDR3 comprises 15 residues. Germline CDR1 MGHDK, CDR2 SYGVNS. Trimming removed 3 bases from V and 4 bases from J; junction bases left unmatched: 5. The CDR3 nucleotides read TGTGCCAGCAGTGATTCTAGCGGGAGTCTAGAGACCCAGTACTTC. This gives the protein CASSDSSGSLETQYF.